These T cell receptor beta chains were read from a single sample in a study of long-term antiretroviral therapy in people with HIV. The method was immunoSEQ multiplex PCR; TCRdb's version includes in-frame clones alone and lacks a portion of them. The sample consists of some 28,000 clones, about 95% of them appearing once. This specimen consisted of unsorted PBMCs, obtained 5.3 years after starting antiretroviral therapy. The receptors derive from a man aged 45-65 years with HIV. Both conserved end residues are part of each CDR3. The order of the fields is clone size, V gene, CDR3 protein. Not every row has a clone size; where given, it reads once, few, many or a size class.

>.|TRBV9
CASSVDGTTNEKLFF
>.|TRBV7-2
CASSLGRGHNSPLHF
>.|TRBV21-1
CASSKPTGYPTDTQYF
>.|TRBV28
CASRKSGGPDTQYF
>.|TRBV7-2
CASSPVVTYNEQFF
>.|TRBV7-3
CASSRRLAGGQFKDTQYF
>.|TRBV6-1
CASTLLAGADNEQFF
>.|TRBV29-1
CSVGGRGMNTEAFF
>.|TRBV19
CASSMAGTGKEKLFF
>.|TRBV19
CASSTWTNTEAFF
>.|TRBV7-8
CASSLVQGIMAEAFF
>.|TRBV25-1
CASSRGYEQYF
>.|TRBV29-1
CSADPGTGDTEAFF
>.|TRBV5-6
CASRTGNTGELFF
>.|TRBV7-3
CASSLRGGLNTGELFF
>.|TRBV5-5
CASSFWGRDGYTF
>.|TRBV29-1
CSVTQGTRNTEAFF
>.|TRBV14
CASRLGARDNSPLHF
>.|TRBV6-6
CASSYGTSGGAGEQFF
>.|TRBV30
CAWSGTPTGLPRGEKLFF
>.|TRBV10-2
CASTPDTNTDTQYF
>medium-sized|TRBV7-9
CASSLGGDTNTGELFF
>.|TRBV2
CASSEKGGSYNEQFF
>.|TRBV5-3
CARSLVGPAVSGNTIYF
>.|TRBV18
CASSPGQGANSPLHF
>.|TRBV2
CASGVRDGDTGELFF
>.|TRBV7-2
CASSLIDTQYF
>.|TRBV5-8
CASSLAVGVWETQYF
>.|TRBV11-2
CASSRSGQPQHF
>.|TRBV7-2
CASSLKPGTGGSYEQYF
>.|TRBV6-5
CASSFALGGGEKLFF
>.|TRBV19
CASSTGQGATDTQYF
>.|TRBV5-1
CASSLDGTGGYYGYTF
>large|TRBV6-1
CASSEWGSTTGELFF
>once|TRBV10-3
CAISEPGQGNYGYTF
>.|TRBV19
CASSTSSGGQPQHF
>.|TRBV5-1
CASSLSFLAGANTGELFF
>few|TRBV10-3
CAISQDSAGNNEQFF
>.|TRBV2
CASSEAWSGGEGTEAFF
>once|TRBV30
CAWSDLTLYEQYF
>.|TRBV7-2
CASSYGTGGGYTF